These 14 T cell receptor beta chains were all obtained from the same sample, sequenced in a study of identical twins. Each CDR3 protein gets one entry after TCRdb re-called the 5' RACE reads with MiXCR. The table shows some 500,000 distinct CDR3 sequences, with 14% occurring only once. The same sample was also used in a study of yellow fever vaccine responses in identical twins.

The specimen sequenced was CD4+ T cells sorted from blood. Source of these receptors: a woman aged 18-29 years in good health.

Comments on this clonotype: A read error may account for a junction end that differs from germline. The chain is built from TRBV12-3 or TRBV12-4 and TRBJ2-3, with D possibly TRBD2 on 6 matching bases. CDR3 length: 20 residues. The CDR3 region has the DNA TGTGCCAGCAGCTTAGCACGATTAGCGGCCGACCCCACGAGCACAGATACGCAGTATTTT. Translation: CASSLARLAADPTSTDTQYF.

This clonotype has just a few counts. This chain links TRBV15 with TRBJ2-2; D is ambiguous. Trimming stripped 8 bases from V and 1 base from J, with 11 bases between. CDR1 is LNHNV and CDR2 is YYDKDF in the germline V gene (reference sequence). The CDR3 spans 14 residues. The CDR3 DNA follows: TGTGCCACCCCGAGGTCGGGGAACACCGGGGAGCTGTTTTTT. Amino acid sequence: CATPRSGNTGELFF.

This clonotype appeared a few times. J is TRBJ2-1 and V is TRBV19; D call uncertain. The CDR3 runs to 17 residues. With 5 bases removed from V and 0 bases from J, the gap between germline ends came to 17 bases. Looked up from germline, CDR1 is LNHDA and CDR2 is SQIVND (reference sequence). The DNA for the CDR3 is TGTGCCAGTAGTCCCGATAGCCCCCAGAGCTCCTACAATGAGCAGTTCTTC. Amino acids: CASSPDSPQSSYNEQFF.

This chain uses TRBV12-3 or TRBV12-4 with TRBJ1-2, with D possibly being TRBD1 (5 bases). The CDR3 covers 12 residues. The ends were cut back, 7 bases at V and 4 bases at J, with 10 bases in the middle. The CDR3 DNA is TGTGCCAGCAAGGGACTGTTCTATGGCTACACCTTC. Translation: CASKGLFYGYTF.

Only a few counts were recorded for this clonotype. The rearrangement links TRBV18 to TRBJ2-3, with D unclear. This CDR3 has 13 residues. Looked up from germline, CDR1 is KGHSH and CDR2 is LQKENI. Trimming cost V 2 bases and J 2 bases, with 5 bases left between them. The CDR3 nucleotides are TGTGCCAGCTCACCAGACAACACAGATACGCAGTATTTT. It translates to CASSPDNTDTQYF.

This clonotype was recorded many times. The genes are TRBV4-2 and TRBJ1-2, with D possibly matching TRBD1 (6 bases). V lost 4 bases and J lost 4, with 16 bases in between. The CDR3 runs 15 residues. Germline values: CDR1 LGHNA, CDR2 YNFKEQ. CDR3 DNA sequence: TGTGCCAGCAGCCCACGCGGGGGCACGGCCTATGGCTACACCTTC. It is translated as CASSPRGGTAYGYTF.

Many counts were recorded for this clonotype. The DNA of the CDR3 is TGTGCCAGCAGTTTACAGGGAAGGGAGACCCAGTACTTC. It specifies CASSLQGRETQYF. This sequence joins TRBV28 and TRBJ2-5, with TRBD1 as a possible D gene (5 bases). The V and J ends lost 2 bases and 5 bases respectively, with 9 bases between them. The V gene's germline CDR1 is MDHEN and CDR2 SYDVKM. The CDR3 extends over 13 amino acids.

DNA for the CDR3: TGCGCCAGCAGTGAGTCGAGAGGCTACGAGCAGTACTTC. The encoded protein is CASSESRGYEQYF. This chain connects TRBV10-1 to TRBJ2-7; D is unclear. Germline V gene sequence: CDR1 WNHNN, CDR2 SYGVQD (reference sequence). This CDR3 comprises 13 residues. V lost 0 bases and J lost 3, with 6 bases in between.

The chain uses TRBV6-1 and TRBJ2-7, with TRBD2 matching over 15 bases. After removal of 5 bases from V and 2 bases from J, the junction contained 7 bases not matched to a gene. The CDR3 consists of 17 residues. Germline V gene data show CDR1 as MNHNS and CDR2 as SASEGT. CDR3 protein: CASSRGTSGRIAYEQYF. CDR3 nucleotides: TGTGCCAGCAGTCGAGGGACTAGCGGGAGGATTGCCTACGAGCAGTACTTC.

The CDR3 reads CASAKERGESSGELFF. The CDR3 bases are TGTGCCAGCGCGAAAGAGCGGGGGGAATCTTCCGGGGAGCTGTTTTTT. The chain uses TRBV27 and TRBJ2-2, with 9 nucleotides matching TRBD2. Losses at the gene ends were 8 bases for V and 6 bases for J; bases not matched to a gene: 13. CDR3 size: 16 residues. Germline CDR1 and CDR2: MNHEY and SMNVEV (reference sequence).

This chain connects TRBV20-1 to TRBJ2-5; D might be TRBD2 (6 bases). The CDR3 consists of 13 residues. CDR1 and CDR2 (germline): DFQATT, SNEGSKA (reference sequence). Trimming cost V 6 bases and J 3 bases, with 14 bases left between them. CDR3 amino acids: CSAPGLREETQYF. For the CDR3, the DNA is TGCAGTGCCCCGGGACTCCGCGAAGAGACCCAGTACTTC.

This clonotype was detected a few times. The chain recombines TRBV7-9 with TRBJ1-6, with 9 bases matching TRBD1. Per germline, CDR1 SEHNR and CDR2 FQNEAQ (reference sequence). This CDR3 spans 14 amino acids. V shed 6 bases, J shed 9 bases, and the junction held 6 bases outside the gene matches. In nucleotides, the CDR3 is TGTGCCAGCAGTTCACCGGGACAGGGTTCACCCCTCCACTTT. Residues: CASSSPGQGSPLHF.

The chain couples TRBV7-9 to TRBJ1-2; D unresolved. V was shortened by 5 bases and J by 4 bases, with 11 bases between the two germline ends. This CDR3 spans 13 amino acids. Per germline, CDR1 SEHNR and CDR2 FQNEAQ (reference sequence). CDR3 sequence reads: CASSRDIPYGYTF. Written as DNA, the CDR3 is TGTGCCAGCAGCCGGGATATCCCCTATGGCTACACCTTC.

This clonotype was seen only a few times. This chain joins TRBV20-1 and TRBJ2-3, with 14 bases lining up with TRBD2. The junction had 0 bases not matched to a gene; V was cut back by 5 bases and J by 5 bases. The CDR3 totals 13 residues. CDR1 DFQATT and CDR2 SNEGSKA come from the germline V gene (reference sequence). The DNA of the CDR3 is TGCAGTGCTGGACTAGCGGGAGGAGATACGCAGTATTTT. Its protein is CSAGLAGGDTQYF.